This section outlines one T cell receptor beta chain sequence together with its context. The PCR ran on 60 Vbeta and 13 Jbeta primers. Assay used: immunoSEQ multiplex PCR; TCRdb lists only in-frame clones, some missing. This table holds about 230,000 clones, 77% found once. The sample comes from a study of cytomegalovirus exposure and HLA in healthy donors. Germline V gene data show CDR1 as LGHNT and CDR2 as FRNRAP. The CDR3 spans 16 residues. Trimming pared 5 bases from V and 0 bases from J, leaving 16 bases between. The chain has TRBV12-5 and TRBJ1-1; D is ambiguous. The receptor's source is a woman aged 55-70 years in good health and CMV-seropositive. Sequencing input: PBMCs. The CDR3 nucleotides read TGTGCTAGTGGTCTTCGGGGTTACAGCATGAACACTGAAGCTTTCTTT. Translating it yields CASGLRGYSMNTEAFF. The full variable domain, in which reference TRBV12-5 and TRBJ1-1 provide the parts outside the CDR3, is DARVTQTPRHKVTEMGQEVTMRCQPILGHNTVFWYRQTMMQGLELLAYFRNRAPLDDSGMPKDRFSAEMPDATLATLKIQPSEPRDSAVYFCASGLRGYSMNTEAFFGQGTRLTVV.